This TCR beta chain came from a study of blood T cells in healthy people across ages. Germline V CDR1 and CDR2: SGHRS, YFSETQ. The CDR3 has 15 amino acids. V was pared by 1 base and J by 0 bases, with 4 bases of the junction left unmatched. Alongside a J-beta primer mix, a sample-barcoded 5' primer served in a second PCR lasting about 7 to 12 cycles. TCRdb ran MiXCR on the 5' RACE reads and lists one entry per CDR3 protein. This sample has 1.2 million to 1.5 million distinct CDR3 sequences, with 42% found just once. Input material: blood. This chain links TRBV5-1 with TRBJ2-7; 7 bases align to TRBD2. The TCR was taken from a woman in her late teens or twenties in good health. This CDR3 is CASSLFTSDSYEQYF. The CDR3 DNA sequence: TGCGCCAGCAGCTTGTTCACTAGCGACTCCTACGAGCAGTACTTC. The full variable domain, with the rest looked up from reference TRBV5-1 and TRBJ2-7, is KAGVTQTPRYLIKTRGQQVTLSCSPISGHRSVSWYQQTPGQGLQFLFEYFSETQRNKGNFPGRFSGRQFSNSRSEMNVSTLELGDSALYLCASSLFTSDSYEQYFGPGTRLTVT.